The T cell receptor (beta chain) described here comes from a study of shared clonotypes between healthy human individuals. Study-level findings and limits: What naive subsets generally showed was a larger estimated richness than memory subsets showed.

Terminally differentiated effector memory CD45RA+ cells were excluded by CCR7 positive selection of CD45RO-negative cells. Germline V gene lookup returns CDR1 WNHNN and CDR2 SYGVQD (reference sequence). Trimming removed 0 bases from V and 8 bases from J, with 19 bases in between. The CDR3 extends over 17 amino acids. Genomic DNA per cell subset filled all wells of several immunoSEQ plates. Sequencing used immunoSEQ multiplex PCR; TCRdb keeps in-frame clones, though not all of them. This table has some 2.1 million clones, approximately 92% appearing once. Comment on this clone: Its antigen is unknown.

The chain is built from TRBV10-1 and TRBJ1-4; tentative D call: TRBD1 (5 bases). What was sequenced was naive CD8+ T cells from PBMCs. This TCR derives from a man in his late teens or twenties in good health. Some clones in this sample may be carry-over from other donors' samples. CDR3 sequence reads: CASSESRQPSGWEKLFF. CDR3 DNA: TGCGCCAGCAGTGAGTCGAGACAGCCCTCGGGATGGGAAAAACTGTTTTTT.